These 14 T cell receptor beta chains were all obtained from the same sample, sequenced in a study of identical twins. One entry per CDR3 protein results from TCRdb running MiXCR on the 5' RACE reads. The table includes under 1 million distinct CDR3 sequences, around 12% detected once. This sample was shared with a second study, whose subject was yellow fever vaccine responses in identical twins.

The material sequenced was PBMCs. These TCRs come from a woman under 30 in good health.

The V call is TRBV20-1, the J call TRBJ2-1; TRBD2 matches at 9 bases. The germline V gene encodes CDR1 DFQATT and CDR2 SNEGSKA (reference sequence). There are 14 residues in the CDR3. V shed 5 bases, J shed 6 bases, and the junction held 8 bases outside the gene matches. Here the CDR3 DNA reads TGCAGTGCTGGGGGGACTAGCACCCTCAATGAGCAGTTCTTC. It codes for CSAGGTSTLNEQFF.

This clonotype has just a few counts. The V and J genes are TRBV5-1 and TRBJ2-7; 9 nucleotides match TRBD1. The CDR3 runs to 15 residues. Germline loops: CDR1 SGHRS, CDR2 YFSETQ. The ends lost 4 bases at V and 0 bases at J; junction bases unmatched: 5. The CDR3 loop is CASSLTGGNSYEQYF. Written as DNA, the CDR3 is TGCGCCAGCAGCCTGACAGGGGGTAACTCCTACGAGCAGTACTTC.

In this sample, this clonotype turned up a few times. V is TRBV6-5 and J is TRBJ2-2; D not resolved. Trimming stripped 2 bases from V and 1 base from J, with 11 bases between. The length of the CDR3 is 16 residues. The germline CDR1 and CDR2 sequences are MNHEY and SVGAGI. The CDR3 spells CASSYPPAGNTGELFF. In nucleotides, the CDR3 is TGTGCCAGCAGTTACCCACCCGCCGGGAACACCGGGGAGCTGTTTTTT.

This clonotype has a handful of counts. V and J are TRBV6-1 and TRBJ1-4; 8 bases are a match to TRBD1. Germline loops: CDR1 MNHNS, CDR2 SASEGT. J lost 0 bases, V lost 6 bases, and 3 bases had no gene match. This CDR3 has 15 residues. The CDR3 DNA follows: TGTGCCAGCAGCGACAGGGGCCCAACTAATGAAAAACTGTTTTTT. This codes for CASSDRGPTNEKLFF.

The V call is TRBV11-2, the J call TRBJ2-7, with TRBD2 identical over 10 bases. CDR3 length: 16 amino acids. Germline assignment: CDR1 SGHAT and CDR2 FQNNGV. Trimming at V came to 3 bases and at J to 0 bases, leaving 5 bases not matched to a gene. The CDR3 loop reads CASSFGSGRSSYEQYF. CDR3 nucleotides: TGTGCCAGCAGCTTTGGTAGCGGGAGGTCCTCCTACGAGCAGTACTTC.

The rearrangement links TRBV4-1 to TRBJ2-1, with 7 bases identical to TRBD2. The junction had 9 bases not matched to a gene; V was cut back by 4 bases and J by 0 bases. Germline CDR1 reads MGHRA; CDR2 reads YSYEKL. This CDR3 has 17 amino acids. CDR3 DNA: TGCGCCAGCAGCCGTATTAGCGGGTGGAGCTCCTACAATGAGCAGTTCTTC. Encoded protein: CASSRISGWSSYNEQFF.

This clonotype was detected only a few times. CDR3 nucleotide sequence: TGTGCCAGCAGCTTAGCGCAGGGACTAGCGGGAAGGGATACGCAGTATTTT. Translating it yields CASSLAQGLAGRDTQYF. This chain uses TRBV7-9 with TRBJ2-3; TRBD2 aligns across 13 bases. The CDR3 length is 17 residues. Trimming took 0 bases from V and 6 from J; bases not matched to a gene: 6. Looked up from germline, CDR1 is SEHNR and CDR2 is FQNEAQ (reference sequence).

About this clonotype itself: Since no conserved phenylalanine or tryptophan closes the CDR3, a read error is the likely cause. The V and J genes are TRBV18 and TRBJ1-5; 9 bases fit TRBD1. In germline, CDR1 is KGHSH, CDR2 LQKENI. The CDR3 totals 14 residues. The J segment lost 6 bases and the V segment lost 3 bases, leaving 3 bases of the junction unmatched. For the CDR3, the DNA is TGTGCCAGCTCACCCGGACAGGGGAGTCAGCCCCAGCATTCT. It codes for CASSPGQGSQPQHS.

There are a few counts of this clonotype. CDR3 sequence reads: CSANRDLSEKLFF. CDR3 DNA sequence: TGCAGTGCTAACCGGGACCTTAGTGAAAAACTGTTTTTT. The chain is built from TRBV20-1 and TRBJ1-4; a possible D gene is TRBD1 (5 bases). Germline V gene lookup returns CDR1 DFQATT and CDR2 SNEGSKA (reference sequence). V gave up 4 bases and J gave up 7 bases, with 13 bases separating them. This CDR3 comprises 13 residues.

Many counts were recorded for this clonotype. One end of the junction fails to match germline, which may point to a read error. The gene calls are TRBV7-9 and TRBJ2-1; 10 bases fit TRBD2. CDR1 and CDR2 from the germline V gene are SEHNR and FQNEAQ (reference sequence). The CDR3 runs to 15 residues. CDR3 nucleotides: TGCGCCAGCAGCTTGTCCCTAGCGGGGGACAATGAGCAGTTCTTC. This translates into CASSLSLAGDNEQFF.

This clonotype was observed at least ten times. This chain connects TRBV12-3 or TRBV12-4 to TRBJ1-6; D is uncertain. The CDR3 spans 12 residues. V was cut by 4 bases and J by 10 bases, with 8 bases left in between. CDR3 in DNA: TGTGCCAGCAGTTCAGACGGGTCACCCCTCCACTTT. This gives the protein CASSSDGSPLHF.

Ten or more counts support this clonotype. The rearrangement uses TRBV12-3 or TRBV12-4 and TRBJ1-4; 10 nucleotides agree with TRBD1. This CDR3 has 14 residues. V gave up 11 bases and J gave up 7 bases; unmatched junction bases: 10. CDR3 residues: CARERDRGPEKLFF. CDR3 bases: TGTGCCCGAGAGAGGGACAGGGGTCCTGAAAAACTGTTTTTT.

This clonotype was counted ten times or more. The rearrangement links TRBV3-1 to TRBJ2-7; D might be TRBD2 (5 bases). V gave up 5 bases and J gave up 6 bases, with 11 bases separating them. The CDR3 runs 12 residues. Germline lookup yields CDR1 LGHDT and CDR2 YNNKEL (reference sequence). The CDR3 coding sequence is TGTGCCAGCAGCTTAGGACTCCGCGAGCAGTACTTC. It translates to CASSLGLREQYF.

The chain combines TRBV10-3 with TRBJ2-7; a weak D match, TRBD1 (6 bases). The CDR3 totals 15 residues. Germline CDR1 reads ENHRY; CDR2 reads SYGVKD. V shed 3 bases and J shed 2 bases, with 14 bases lying between them. CDR3 amino acids: CAISDVTGSTYEQYF. Written as DNA, the CDR3 is TGTGCCATCAGTGATGTGACAGGTTCCACCTACGAGCAGTACTTC.